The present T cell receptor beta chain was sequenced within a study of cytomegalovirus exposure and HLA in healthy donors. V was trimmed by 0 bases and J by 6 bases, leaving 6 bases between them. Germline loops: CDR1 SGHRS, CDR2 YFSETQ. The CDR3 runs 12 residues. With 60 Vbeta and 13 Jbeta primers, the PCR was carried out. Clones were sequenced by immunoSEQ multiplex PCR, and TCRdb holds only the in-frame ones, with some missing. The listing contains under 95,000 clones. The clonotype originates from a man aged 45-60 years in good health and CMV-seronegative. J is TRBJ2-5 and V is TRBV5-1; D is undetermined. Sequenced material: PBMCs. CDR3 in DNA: TGCGCCAGCAGCTTGGAGCGACAGACCCAGTACTTC. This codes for CASSLERQTQYF.